The sequence of this TCR beta chain was determined in a study of TIL therapy for anti-PD-1-resistant metastatic lung cancer. Study-level background: Tumors were harvested before any PD-1/PD-L1 blockade. Most patients had lung adenocarcinoma; a few tumors were EGFR-mutant, two ALK-rearranged; half smoked currently or formerly.

CDR1 is MNHEY and CDR2 is SMNVEV in the germline V gene (reference sequence). The CDR3 totals 16 residues. With 6 bases clipped from V and 9 bases from J, the junction kept 11 bases outside the gene matches. The libraries were made with immunoSEQ v3. Clones were sequenced by immunoSEQ multiplex PCR, and TCRdb holds only the in-frame ones, with some missing. The data contain under 35,000 clones, around two thirds of them singletons. Time point: pre-treatment sample, taken before nivolumab and TIL therapy. This TCR was sampled from a woman between 25 and 80 years old with non-small cell lung cancer. This sample comprised blood, obtained at baseline. The chain uses TRBV27 and TRBJ2-1, with 13 nucleotides matching TRBD2. CDR3 sequence (DNA): TGTGCCAGCAGAAGGACTAGCGGGAGATTATTAATTGAGCAGTTCTTC. It specifies CASRRTSGRLLIEQFF.